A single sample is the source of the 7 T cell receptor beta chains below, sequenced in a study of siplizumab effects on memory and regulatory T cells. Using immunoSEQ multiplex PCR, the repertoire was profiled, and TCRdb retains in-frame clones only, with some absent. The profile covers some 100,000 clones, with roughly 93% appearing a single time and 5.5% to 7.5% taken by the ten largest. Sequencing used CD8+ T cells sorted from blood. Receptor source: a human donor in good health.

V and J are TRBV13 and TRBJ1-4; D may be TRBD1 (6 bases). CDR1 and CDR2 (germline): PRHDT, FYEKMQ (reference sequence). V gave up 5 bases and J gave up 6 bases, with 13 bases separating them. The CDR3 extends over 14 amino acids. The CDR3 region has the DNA TGTGCCAGCAGCACCCGGGACAACTATGAAAAACTGTTTTTT. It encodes CASSTRDNYEKLFF.

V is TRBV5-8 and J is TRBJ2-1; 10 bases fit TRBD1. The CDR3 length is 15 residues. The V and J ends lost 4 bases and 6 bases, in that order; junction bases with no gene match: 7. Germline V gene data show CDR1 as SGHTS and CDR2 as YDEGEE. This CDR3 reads CASSVRDRGLNEQFF. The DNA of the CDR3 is TGTGCCAGCAGCGTAAGGGACAGGGGCCTCAATGAGCAGTTCTTC.

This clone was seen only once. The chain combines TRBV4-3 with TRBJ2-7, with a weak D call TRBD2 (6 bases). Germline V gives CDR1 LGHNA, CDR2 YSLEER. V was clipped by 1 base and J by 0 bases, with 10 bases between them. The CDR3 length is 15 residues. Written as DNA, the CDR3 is TGCGCCAGCAGCCAAGCGGCGGGATCCTCCTACGAGCAGTACTTC. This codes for CASSQAAGSSYEQYF.

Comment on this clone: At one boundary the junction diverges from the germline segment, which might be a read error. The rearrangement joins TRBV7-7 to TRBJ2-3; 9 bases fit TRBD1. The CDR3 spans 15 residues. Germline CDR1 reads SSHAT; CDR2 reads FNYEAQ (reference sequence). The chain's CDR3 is CASSPGTGTADTQYF. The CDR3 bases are TGTGCTAGCAGCCCCGGGACAGGGACGGCAGATACGCAGTATTTT.

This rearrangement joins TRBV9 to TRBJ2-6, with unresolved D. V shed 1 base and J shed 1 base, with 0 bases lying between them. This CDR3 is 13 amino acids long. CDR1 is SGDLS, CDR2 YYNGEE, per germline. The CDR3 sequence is CASSVSGANVLTF. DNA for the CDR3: TGTGCCAGCAGCGTATCTGGGGCCAACGTCCTGACTTTC.

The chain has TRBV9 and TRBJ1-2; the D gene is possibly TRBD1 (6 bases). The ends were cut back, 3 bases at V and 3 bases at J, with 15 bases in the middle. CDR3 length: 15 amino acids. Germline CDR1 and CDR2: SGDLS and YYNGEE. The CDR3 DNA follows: TGTGCCAGCAGCGGTGGGGGCAGGGCTGACTATGGCTACACCTTC. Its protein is CASSGGGRADYGYTF.

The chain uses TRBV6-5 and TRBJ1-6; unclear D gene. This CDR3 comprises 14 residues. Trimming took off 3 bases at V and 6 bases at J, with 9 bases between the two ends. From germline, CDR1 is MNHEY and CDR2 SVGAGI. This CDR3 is CASSYRRPNSPLHF. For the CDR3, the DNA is TGTGCCAGCAGTTATAGGCGGCCTAATTCACCCCTCCACTTT.